The entry that follows covers one T cell receptor beta chain sequence. Its target is not known. Original processing methods: Out-of-frame sequences were removed, leaving roughly 2.1 million distinct TCRbeta sequences. Here immunoSEQ multiplex PCR was the method, and the copy in TCRdb shows in-frame clones only, minus some. V and J calls and clone size are as listed in that table; D and trimming were resolved from the DNA. The table lists 30,000 to 40,000 clones, roughly 78% of them singletons. The sort gate was single viable CD3+CD4+CD8-CD45RO+ cells for memory CD4+ T cells. Total CD4+ T cells were enriched by CD4 positive selection. This record belongs to a study of memory CD4+ T cells and cytomegalovirus serostatus. In the study overall: Of the healthy Belgian adults, nine or ten were CMV seropositive and about 24 seronegative.

Study-level results: CMV serostatus prediction reached median AUC approximately 0.96, or 0.89 with US-trained model.

The CDR3 spans 15 residues. Germline values: CDR1 MNHEY, CDR2 SVGAGI. Sequenced material: memory CD4+ T cells from blood. The chain carries TRBV6-5 and TRBJ2-5; possible D gene TRBD1, 7 bases. The DNA end favors TRBJ2-7, so the J call may be wrong. The receptor was derived from an adult in good health and CMV-seronegative. CDR3 in amino acids: CASSYQRQGGYEQYF. The CDR3 DNA reads as TGTGCCAGCAGTTACCAAAGGCAGGGGGGCTACGAGCAGTACTTC.